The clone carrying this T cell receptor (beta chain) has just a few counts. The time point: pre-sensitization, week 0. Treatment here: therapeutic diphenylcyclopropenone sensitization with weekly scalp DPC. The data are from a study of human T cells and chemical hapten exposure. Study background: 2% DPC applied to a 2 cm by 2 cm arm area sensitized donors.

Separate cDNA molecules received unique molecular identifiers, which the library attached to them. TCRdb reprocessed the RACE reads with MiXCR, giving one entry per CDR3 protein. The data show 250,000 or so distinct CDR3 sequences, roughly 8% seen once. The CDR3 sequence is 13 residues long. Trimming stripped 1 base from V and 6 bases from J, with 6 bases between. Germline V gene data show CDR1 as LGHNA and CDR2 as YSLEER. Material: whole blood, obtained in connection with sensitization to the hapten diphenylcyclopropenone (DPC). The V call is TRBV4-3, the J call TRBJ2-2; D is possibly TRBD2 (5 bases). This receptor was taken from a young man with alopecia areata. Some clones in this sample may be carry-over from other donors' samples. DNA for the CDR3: TGCGCCAGCAGCCAAGTGAGGGCCGGGGAGCTGTTTTTT. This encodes CASSQVRAGELFF.